Below are 21 T cell receptor beta chains sequenced from a single sample in a study of blood T cells in healthy people across ages (dated by TCRdb to about 2015). Libraries were constructed by 5' RACE. A second PCR of about 6 to 11 cycles was performed with a sample-barcoded 5' primer and a J-beta primer mix. In TCRdb, the public reads were trimmed at Q25 with fastp and aligned with MiXCR, with productive beta chains retained. A single entry per CDR3 protein holds the most common genes and DNA from its merged rows. Here the sample has over 1,500,000 distinct CDR3 sequences; around 40% occur a single time. Roughly 23% of the sample is taken by the ten largest. The sample comprised blood. The receptors originated from a human donor in good health.

A few counts support this clonotype. This chain uses TRBV9 with TRBJ1-2, with 9 positions matching TRBD1. This CDR3 spans 14 amino acids. J gave up 5 bases and V 4 bases, and 6 bases lay outside the gene matches. Per the germline V gene, CDR1 is SGDLS and CDR2 is YYNGEE. The CDR3, as DNA: TGTGCCAGCAGCACAGGGACAGGGTGGTATGGCTACACCTTC. Amino acids: CASSTGTGWYGYTF.

The rearrangement joins TRBV7-9 to TRBJ1-2, with D perhaps TRBD1 (6 bases). Germline V gene sequence: CDR1 SEHNR, CDR2 FQNEAQ (reference sequence). This CDR3 is built from 14 residues. The germline V and J ends were trimmed by 1 base and 7 bases, with 13 bases remaining between them. CDR3 loop: CASSLVQGIAGYTF. CDR3 bases: TGTGCCAGCAGCTTAGTACAGGGAATCGCTGGCTACACCTTC.

This clonotype has more than one count but fewer than ten. V gene TRBV2 combines with J gene TRBJ2-1, with D possibly being TRBD1 or TRBD2 (5 bases each). Germline V gives CDR1 SNHLY, CDR2 FYNNEI. V was clipped by 3 bases and J by 0 bases, with 9 bases between them. This CDR3 is 15 amino acids long. The CDR3: CASSEGESSYNEQFF. The CDR3 DNA reads TGTGCCAGCAGTGAGGGGGAAAGCTCCTACAATGAGCAGTTCTTC.

This clonotype has a handful of counts. The CDR3 bases are TGTGCCAGCAGTACCGGACAGGGTTCAGGGACTGAAGCTTTCTTT. It translates to CASSTGQGSGTEAFF. The V call is TRBV27, the J call TRBJ1-1; 8 bases align to TRBD1. V was pared by 5 bases and J by 5 bases, with 10 bases of the junction left unmatched. CDR1 and CDR2 from the germline V gene are MNHEY and SMNVEV (reference sequence). The CDR3 length is 15 residues.

The chain recombines TRBV11-2 with TRBJ2-3; D is perhaps TRBD2 (5 bases). The germline V gene has CDR1 SGHAT and CDR2 FQNNGV. Trimming pared 4 bases from V and 3 bases from J, leaving 11 bases between. The CDR3 has 14 residues. CDR3: CASSSMTGTDTQYF. The CDR3 coding sequence is TGTGCCAGCAGCTCCATGACGGGGACAGATACGCAGTATTTT.

The chain couples TRBV7-9 to TRBJ1-5; D call uncertain. Germline V lookup: CDR1 SEHNR, CDR2 FQNEAQ (reference sequence). The CDR3 spans 17 residues. Trimming pared 2 bases from V and 3 bases from J, leaving 17 bases between. CDR3 nucleotides: TGTGCCAGCAGCTTAATTGGAACGGACGGAGACAATCAGCCCCAGCATTTT. Translated, it gives CASSLIGTDGDNQPQHF.

The V call is TRBV12-3 or TRBV12-4, the J call TRBJ1-4, with TRBD1 matching 10 bases. There are 15 residues in the CDR3. V trimming: 8 bases; J trimming: 13 bases; junction bases outside the gene matches: 16. The chain's CDR3 is CASRYRGQGIQGLFF. The CDR3 region has the DNA TGTGCCAGCCGTTATAGGGGACAGGGGATCCAAGGACTGTTTTTT.

This clonotype was seen a handful of times. The chain is built from TRBV6-2 or TRBV6-3 and TRBJ2-1; D call uncertain. CDR3 length: 12 amino acids. Germline assignment: CDR1 MNHEY and CDR2 SVGEGT. Trimming removed 0 bases from V and 13 bases from J, with 10 bases in between. This chain's CDR3 is CASSYSGSSQFF. The DNA for the CDR3 is TGTGCCAGCAGTTACTCGGGTTCCTCACAGTTCTTC.

This rearrangement joins TRBV27 to TRBJ1-5; tentatively, D is TRBD1 (6 bases). Germline CDR1 MNHEY, CDR2 SMNVEV (reference sequence). The CDR3 runs 15 residues. The ends were cut back, 4 bases at V and 6 bases at J, with 16 bases in the middle. The chain's CDR3 is CASSSRGAGGQPQHF. As DNA, the CDR3 is TGTGCCAGCAGTTCCCGGGGGGCGGGCGGTCAGCCCCAGCATTTT.

This clonotype was picked up a small number of times. V gene TRBV27 combines with J gene TRBJ2-1; 12 positions agree with TRBD1. V trimming: 6 bases; J trimming: 8 bases; junction bases outside the gene matches: 11. This CDR3 contains 16 residues. Germline CDR1 is MNHEY and CDR2 is SMNVEV (reference sequence). The CDR3 reads CASSPSGQGARDEQFF. The DNA for the CDR3 is TGTGCCAGCAGCCCCTCGGGACAGGGGGCCAGGGATGAGCAGTTCTTC.

This clonotype appeared a few times. The J gene is TRBJ2-1, the V gene TRBV5-1; D is uncertain. This CDR3 comprises 14 residues. From germline, CDR1 is SGHRS and CDR2 YFSETQ. Trimming took 0 bases from V and 10 from J, leaving 14 bases between them. The DNA of the CDR3 is TGCGCCAGCAGCTTGGCCGACCCATTAGGAGAGCAGTTCTTC. Its translation: CASSLADPLGEQFF.

A few counts support this clonotype. The V gene is TRBV6-5, the J gene TRBJ2-3; no firm D call. From germline, CDR1 is MNHEY and CDR2 SVGAGI. V lost 4 bases and J 5 bases, leaving 19 bases between the germline ends. CDR3 length: 16 residues. Here the CDR3 reads CASSSGWVPARDTQYF. CDR3 DNA: TGTGCCAGCAGTTCTGGATGGGTCCCAGCGAGAGATACGCAGTATTTT.

This clonotype was seen only a few times. The chain employs TRBV28 and TRBJ2-5, with 7 bases matching TRBD1. V shed 6 bases and J 4 bases; nucleotides not matched to a gene: 5. Germline CDR1 is MDHEN and CDR2 is SYDVKM. The CDR3 is 13 amino acids. The DNA of the CDR3 is TGTGCCAGCAGCGCCGACAGGGTAGAGACCCAGTACTTC. This gives the protein CASSADRVETQYF. The full variable domain, with the rest looked up from reference TRBV28 and TRBJ2-5, is DVKVTQSSRYLVKRTGEKVFLECVQDMDHENMFWYRQDPGLGLRLIYFSYDVKMKEKGDIPEGYSVSREKKERFSLILESASTNQTSMYLCASSADRVETQYFGPGTRLLVL.

The chain uses TRBV20-1 and TRBJ2-7; perhaps TRBD1 as D (6 bases). Trimming stripped 7 bases from V and 5 bases from J, with 12 bases between. The CDR3 runs 11 residues. Germline V gives CDR1 DFQATT, CDR2 SNEGSKA (reference sequence). The CDR3 DNA is TGCAGTGGGGGCAGGGGACACGAGCAGTACTTC. It specifies CSGGRGHEQYF.

The CDR3 sequence is CSAREHATNEKLFF. In DNA form, the CDR3 reads TGCAGTGCTAGGGAGCATGCAACTAATGAAAAACTGTTTTTT. The chain employs TRBV20-1 and TRBJ1-4; D remains unclear. Trimming took 3 bases from V and 0 from J, leaving 8 bases between them. The CDR3 runs to 14 residues. Germline CDR1 and CDR2: DFQATT and SNEGSKA (reference sequence).

The chain is built from TRBV29-1 and TRBJ2-1; the match to TRBD2 covers 12 bases. This CDR3 is 16 amino acids long. Germline V gene lookup returns CDR1 SQVTM and CDR2 ANQGSEA. V was clipped by 7 bases and J by 2 bases; unmatched bases: 9. In nucleotides, the CDR3 is TGCAGCGGCCACCTACCTAGCGGGGGGGCCTACAATGAGCAGTTCTTC. This gives the protein CSGHLPSGGAYNEQFF.

The V call is TRBV6-5, the J call TRBJ1-1; no firm D call. The ends were cut back, 2 bases at V and 1 base at J, with 11 bases in the middle. Germline CDR1 and CDR2: MNHEY and SVGAGI. The CDR3 is 15 residues long. Here the CDR3 DNA reads TGTGCCAGCAGTTACCTGGCAGAGGCGAACACTGAAGCTTTCTTT. It yields the protein CASSYLAEANTEAFF.

This clonotype turned up a few times. The V gene is TRBV18, the J gene TRBJ2-7; 7 positions agree with TRBD2. The CDR3 runs 15 residues. V shed 3 bases and J 5 bases; nucleotides not matched to a gene: 10. The germline V gene encodes CDR1 KGHSH and CDR2 LQKENI. The CDR3 DNA sequence: TGTGCCAGCTCACCTTCGAGACTAGCTTCCGACGAGCAGTACTTC. Translated: CASSPSRLASDEQYF.

J is TRBJ1-1 and V is TRBV4-2; possible D gene TRBD1, 6 bases. Germline CDR1 LGHNA, CDR2 YNFKEQ. V was pared by 0 bases and J by 10 bases, with 12 bases between. This CDR3 has 13 residues. The CDR3 nucleotides are TGTGCCAGCAGCCAAGAAACAGGGTTGTTAGCTTTCTTT. The encoded protein is CASSQETGLLAFF.

The chain has TRBV29-1 and TRBJ2-3; 7 nucleotides align to TRBD2. CDR1 SQVTM and CDR2 ANQGSEA come from the germline V gene. V shed 4 bases, J shed 5 bases, and the junction held 6 bases outside the gene matches. This CDR3 region has 13 residues. The chain's CDR3 is CSVAAGVGDTQYF. The CDR3 region has the DNA TGCAGCGTTGCGGCGGGGGTGGGAGATACGCAGTATTTT.

This clonotype was detected once. J is TRBJ2-3 and V is TRBV20-1; 8 bases map to TRBD2. The CDR3 sequence is 16 residues long. The V segment lost 5 bases and the J segment 2 bases; nucleotides outside the gene matches: 12. Germline lookup yields CDR1 DFQATT and CDR2 SNEGSKA (reference sequence). The DNA for the CDR3 is TGCAGTGCTGAGAGACGCAGCGGGGGCCTCACAGATACGCAGTATTTT. This codes for CSAERRSGGLTDTQYF.